These 30 T cell receptor beta chains were all obtained from the same sample, sequenced in a study of shared clonotypes between healthy human individuals. Sequenced by immunoSEQ multiplex PCR; TCRdb stores in-frame clones only, minus some. The sample has roughly 2,000,000 clones, just under 95% seen once; the top ten hold less than 1.5%. Naive CD8 cells lacked CD45RO and underwent positive selection for CCR7, leaving out terminally differentiated effector memory CD45RA+ cells. The sequencing sample was made of naive CD8+ T cells sorted from blood. The receptors originated from a man between 18 and 35 years old in good health.

This rearrangement joins TRBV7-9 to TRBJ2-3, with TRBD2 matching 13 bases. The CDR3 runs 16 residues. The germline CDR1 and CDR2 sequences are SEHNR and FQNEAQ (reference sequence). The junction had 3 bases not matched to a gene; V was cut back by 3 bases and J by 3 bases. CDR3 sequence reads: CASSFWTSGSTDTQYF. CDR3 DNA: TGTGCCAGCAGCTTCTGGACTAGCGGGAGTACAGATACGCAGTATTTT.

V gene TRBV11-2 combines with J gene TRBJ2-3; maybe TRBD2 (6 bases). This CDR3 has 16 residues. Trimming cost V 1 base and J 2 bases, with 13 bases left between them. Germline-derived CDR1 and CDR2 are SGHAT and FQNNGV. CDR3 DNA sequence: TGTGCCAGCAGCTTAGTGCGGGGACTCTACACAGATACGCAGTATTTT. It yields the protein CASSLVRGLYTDTQYF.

CDR3 sequence (DNA): TGTGCCAGCAGTTTAACCCCCTTGGGGGGACACTCCTATAATTCACCCCTCCACTTT. Amino acid sequence: CASSLTPLGGHSYNSPLHF. J is TRBJ1-6 and V is TRBV28, with D possibly TRBD1 on 6 matching bases. V lost 2 bases to trimming and J lost 0 bases, with 17 bases between them. Germline V gene sequence: CDR1 MDHEN, CDR2 SYDVKM. The CDR3 sequence is 19 residues long.

The chain combines TRBV10-2 with TRBJ1-1; maybe TRBD1 (6 bases). Trimming shortened V by 5 bases and J by 0 bases, and 10 bases separated the two germline ends. The CDR3 runs 14 residues. Germline V lookup: CDR1 WSHSY, CDR2 SAAADI. CDR3 amino acids: CASSWTAMNTEAFF. The CDR3 coding sequence is TGCGCCAGCAGTTGGACAGCCATGAACACTGAAGCTTTCTTT.

V and J are TRBV14 and TRBJ2-7; 8 bases fit TRBD1. The V and J ends lost 3 bases and 3 bases, in that order; junction bases with no gene match: 10. Per germline, CDR1 SGHDN and CDR2 FVKESK. This CDR3 is built from 16 residues. CDR3 in DNA: TGTGCCAGCAGCCAGAGAGGGACAGGCAACTTCTACGAGCAGTACTTC. This translates into CASSQRGTGNFYEQYF.

The V call is TRBV9, the J call TRBJ1-4, with D tentatively TRBD1 (5 bases). V was clipped by 2 bases and J by 6 bases, with 17 bases between them. The V gene's germline CDR1 is SGDLS and CDR2 YYNGEE. The CDR3 has 16 residues. CDR3 in amino acids: CASSVSGTGVDEKLFF. Here the CDR3 DNA reads TGTGCCAGCAGCGTCTCAGGGACCGGCGTTGATGAAAAACTGTTTTTT.

This chain links TRBV5-4 with TRBJ1-4, with D possibly being TRBD1 (5 bases). This CDR3 has 15 amino acids. Trimming left V 4 bases short and J 7 bases short, with 17 bases between. Germline-derived CDR1 and CDR2 are SGHNT and YYREEE (reference sequence). In nucleotides, the CDR3 is TGTGCCAGCAGCAAAGCGACAGCAGGAGTTGAAAAACTGTTTTTT. It codes for CASSKATAGVEKLFF. The entire variable domain, with the rest obtained from reference TRBV5-4 and TRBJ1-4, is as follows: ETGVTQSPTHLIKTRGQQVTLRCSSQSGHNTVSWYQQALGQGPQFIFQYYREEENGRGNFPPRFSGLQFPNYSSELNVNALELDDSALYLCASSKATAGVEKLFFGSGTQLSVL.

This clone was recorded only once. The chain uses TRBV12-5 and TRBJ2-3; tentative D call: TRBD1 (6 bases). Trimming shortened V by 2 bases and J by 4 bases, and 16 bases separated the two germline ends. The CDR3 sequence is 16 residues long. Germline V gives CDR1 LGHNT, CDR2 FRNRAP. CDR3 sequence (DNA): TGTGCTAGTGGTTTGAATCAGGGGCCGAATCCAGATACGCAGTATTTT. Translating gives CASGLNQGPNPDTQYF. Looking up the rest from reference TRBV12-5 and TRBJ2-3 gives the full variable domain: DARVTQTPRHKVTEMGQEVTMRCQPILGHNTVFWYRQTMMQGLELLAYFRNRAPLDDSGMPKDRFSAEMPDATLATLKIQPSEPRDSAVYFCASGLNQGPNPDTQYFGPGTRLTVL.

The rearrangement joins TRBV7-2 to TRBJ2-7; TRBD1 might be the D (6 bases). The CDR3 extends over 14 amino acids. The V and J ends lost 5 bases and 3 bases respectively, with 14 bases between them. Looked up from germline, CDR1 is SGHTA and CDR2 is FQGNSA. The chain's CDR3 is CASSPGHQYYEQYF. The CDR3 DNA sequence: TGTGCCAGCAGCCCGGGACACCAGTACTACGAGCAGTACTTC. Together with reference TRBV7-2 and TRBJ2-7, the CDR3 gives the full variable domain: GAGVSQSPSNKVTEKGKDVELRCDPISGHTALYWYRQSLGQGLEFLIYFQGNSAPDKSGLPSDRFSAERTGGSVSTLTIQRTQQEDSAVYLCASSPGHQYYEQYFGPGTRLTVT.

Worth noting for this clone: Other nucleotide sequences in the sample specify the same CDR3. The rearrangement uses TRBV9 and TRBJ2-7; the D is unclear. CDR1 and CDR2 from the germline V gene are SGDLS and YYNGEE. The CDR3 is 13 amino acids. Trimming removed 0 bases at V and 1 base at J, with 5 bases between. The CDR3 DNA reads as TGTGCCAGCAGCGTAGGAACGTCCTACGAGCAGTACTTC. This translates into CASSVGTSYEQYF.

The rearrangement uses TRBV10-3 and TRBJ1-1; 7 bases fit TRBD1. The CDR3 length is 13 residues. After removal of 11 bases from V and 3 bases from J, the junction contained 9 bases not matched to a gene. In germline, CDR1 is ENHRY, CDR2 SYGVKD. CDR3 nucleotides: TGTGCCTCCGAGGGGGCGTCGGACACTGAAGCTTTCTTT. This sequence encodes CASEGASDTEAFF.

The chain combines TRBV18 with TRBJ1-5; D not certain. Between the trimmed V and J ends, which lost 2 bases and 5 bases, there was a span of 10 bases. CDR1 KGHSH and CDR2 LQKENI come from the germline V gene. This CDR3 is built from 14 residues. CDR3 sequence: CASSPSRGYQPQHF. The CDR3 region has the DNA TGTGCCAGCTCACCAAGTCGGGGTTATCAGCCCCAGCATTTT.

The rearrangement joins TRBV19 to TRBJ2-3, with D uncertain. CDR1 and CDR2 from the germline V gene are LNHDA and SQIVND (reference sequence). V lost 4 bases and J 3 bases, leaving 11 bases between the germline ends. The CDR3 is 14 residues long. CDR3 coding DNA: TGTGCCAGTAGTACAATTACCTGGACAGATACGCAGTATTTT. Amino acid sequence: CASSTITWTDTQYF.

The genes are TRBV7-8 and TRBJ2-7; D possibly uses TRBD1 or TRBD2 (5 bases each). The V and J ends lost 4 bases and 4 bases respectively, with 17 bases between them. The CDR3 length is 15 residues. Germline V gives CDR1 SGHVS, CDR2 FQNEAQ. This chain's CDR3 is CASSSSGTAHYEQYF. The CDR3 DNA follows: TGTGCCAGCAGCTCATCCGGGACGGCTCATTACGAGCAGTACTTC.

V gene TRBV19 combines with J gene TRBJ2-1; TRBD2 might be the D (6 bases). In germline, CDR1 is LNHDA, CDR2 SQIVND (reference sequence). V lost 7 bases and J lost 0, with 13 bases in between. This CDR3 contains 15 residues. CDR3 sequence (DNA): TGTGCCAGTAATAACGACGGGAGCTCCTACAATGAGCAGTTCTTC. Its protein product is CASNNDGSSYNEQFF.

The chain links TRBV15 to TRBJ1-2; D unresolved. The V gene lost 1 base and the J gene lost 7 bases, with 13 bases spanning the gap. This CDR3 comprises 14 residues. Germline CDR1 and CDR2: LNHNV and YYDKDF (reference sequence). The CDR3 here is CATSRVPASGGYTF. The CDR3 bases are TGTGCCACCAGCAGAGTCCCGGCTTCGGGTGGCTACACCTTC.

This clone has just one count. This sequence joins TRBV10-2 and TRBJ2-3, with 9 nucleotides matching TRBD2. Germline V gives CDR1 WSHSY, CDR2 SAAADI. Germline trimming cut 1 base from V and 0 bases from J; bases unmatched to any gene: 8. The CDR3 runs to 18 residues. CDR3 amino acids: CASSEYSSGATSTDTQYF. CDR3 nucleotide sequence: TGCGCCAGCAGTGAGTATTCTAGCGGGGCGACTAGCACAGATACGCAGTATTTT.

This clone is a singleton in its sample. The chain is built from TRBV6-4 and TRBJ2-5; 7 bases fit TRBD2. J gave up 9 bases and V 6 bases, and 19 bases lay outside the gene matches. Germline loops: CDR1 MRHNA, CDR2 SNTAGT. The CDR3 runs to 16 residues. Written as DNA, the CDR3 is TGTGCCAGCAGCGCGTCGCGGGAGTGCCCCAAGAGGGCCCAGTACTTC. Its protein is CASSASRECPKRAQYF.

The J gene is TRBJ2-7, the V gene TRBV14, with D tentatively TRBD1 (6 bases). This CDR3 region has 16 residues. Germline-derived CDR1 and CDR2 are SGHDN and FVKESK. V lost 0 bases and J lost 2, with 14 bases in between. CDR3 sequence reads: CASSQDLGGVAYEQYF. CDR3 nucleotide sequence: TGTGCCAGCAGCCAAGATCTAGGGGGAGTGGCCTACGAGCAGTACTTC.

The J gene is TRBJ2-2, the V gene TRBV7-6, with 8 bases aligning to TRBD1. Trimming cost V 2 bases and J 1 base; bases outside gene matches: 3. The CDR3 covers 16 residues. Germline loops: CDR1 SGHVS, CDR2 FNYEAQ. CDR3 in DNA: TGTGCCAGCAGCTTACAGGGGGCGCAGAACACCGGGGAGCTGTTTTTT. Translated: CASSLQGAQNTGELFF.

This chain uses TRBV2 with TRBJ2-1; the D gene is possibly TRBD1 (5 bases). The length of the CDR3 is 13 residues. Trimming took 7 bases from V and 8 from J, leaving 15 bases between them. Germline CDR1 reads SNHLY; CDR2 reads FYNNEI. The DNA for the CDR3 is TGTGCCAGCAATTTAGGGGAATACTATGAGCAGTTCTTC. It yields the protein CASNLGEYYEQFF.

The chain combines TRBV4-1 with TRBJ1-3, with no clear D. CDR1 is MGHRA and CDR2 is YSYEKL in the germline V gene. This CDR3 region has 15 residues. Trimming stripped 0 bases from V and 0 bases from J, with 6 bases between. The CDR3 region is CASSQDLTSGNTIYF. The DNA of the CDR3 is TGCGCCAGCAGCCAAGACCTTACCTCTGGAAACACCATATATTTT.

V usage is TRBV6-6 and J usage is TRBJ1-5, with D possibly being TRBD1 (5 bases). V was clipped by 6 bases and J by 7 bases, with 13 bases between them. The CDR3 has 13 amino acids. The germline gives CDR1 MNHNY, CDR2 SVGAGI (reference sequence). CDR3 loop: CASSSPGNQPQHF. DNA for the CDR3: TGTGCCAGCAGCAGCCCAGGGAACCAGCCCCAGCATTTT.

This clone was recorded a few times. The rearrangement uses TRBV5-1 and TRBJ2-7; 8 nucleotides align to TRBD1. This CDR3 is 14 amino acids long. J lost 3 bases, V lost 2 bases, and 4 bases had no gene match. CDR1 and CDR2 from the germline V gene are SGHRS and YFSETQ. CDR3 DNA: TGCGCCAGCAGCTTCCTGACAGGGGACTACGAGCAGTACTTC. Its protein product is CASSFLTGDYEQYF.

The gene calls are TRBV30 and TRBJ2-3; D is undetermined. CDR3 length: 15 amino acids. Trimming stripped 0 bases from V and 1 base from J, with 11 bases between. CDR1 GTSNPN and CDR2 SVGIG come from the germline V gene (reference sequence). For the CDR3, the DNA is TGTGCCTGGAGTGTCCCCCAAACTGGCACAGATACGCAGTATTTT. Translating gives CAWSVPQTGTDTQYF.

This chain connects TRBV7-9 to TRBJ2-7; 9 nucleotides match TRBD2. Germline assignment: CDR1 SEHNR and CDR2 FQNEAQ (reference sequence). The CDR3 runs to 16 residues. V was pared by 2 bases and J by 5 bases, with 10 bases of the junction left unmatched. The CDR3 reads CASSLLVAGEADEQYF. DNA for the CDR3: TGTGCCAGCAGCTTATTAGTAGCGGGAGAAGCTGACGAGCAGTACTTC.

Turning to this clone: Other nucleotide sequences in the sample specify the same CDR3. The V call is TRBV9, the J call TRBJ2-7, with a possible D match to TRBD1 (5 bases). The CDR3 is 13 residues long. Trimming left V 0 bases short and J 4 bases short, with 8 bases between. CDR1 SGDLS and CDR2 YYNGEE come from the germline V gene. In DNA, the CDR3 is TGTGCCAGCAGCGTAGGGACACCGTACGAGCAGTACTTC. This codes for CASSVGTPYEQYF.

The V call is TRBV7-8, the J call TRBJ2-2, with D possibly being TRBD1 (5 bases). Between the trimmed V and J ends, which lost 1 base and 3 bases, there was a span of 9 bases. Germline V gene sequence: CDR1 SGHVS, CDR2 FQNEAQ. This CDR3 has 15 amino acids. CDR3 nucleotides: TGTGCCAGCAGCTTAGGGGGCGAAGACACCGGGGAGCTGTTTTTT. Residues: CASSLGGEDTGELFF.

CDR3 DNA: TGTGCCAGCAGTCGGGACCTCGCCGGGCCCCAGCATTTT. Translated, it gives CASSRDLAGPQHF. The chain carries TRBV5-5 and TRBJ1-5; D is perhaps TRBD1 (5 bases). This CDR3 is 13 amino acids long. Trimming shortened V by 5 bases and J by 9 bases, and 15 bases separated the two germline ends. CDR1 and CDR2 from the germline V gene are SGHKS and YYEKEE (reference sequence).

V is TRBV7-9 and J is TRBJ1-1; D unresolved. Deletions cut 4 bases from V and 1 base from J, with 13 bases between. CDR1 SEHNR and CDR2 FQNEAQ come from the germline V gene (reference sequence). The CDR3 has 15 amino acids. The CDR3 spells CASSSSTTENTEAFF. In DNA form, the CDR3 reads TGTGCCAGCAGCTCAAGCACGACGGAGAACACTGAAGCTTTCTTT.